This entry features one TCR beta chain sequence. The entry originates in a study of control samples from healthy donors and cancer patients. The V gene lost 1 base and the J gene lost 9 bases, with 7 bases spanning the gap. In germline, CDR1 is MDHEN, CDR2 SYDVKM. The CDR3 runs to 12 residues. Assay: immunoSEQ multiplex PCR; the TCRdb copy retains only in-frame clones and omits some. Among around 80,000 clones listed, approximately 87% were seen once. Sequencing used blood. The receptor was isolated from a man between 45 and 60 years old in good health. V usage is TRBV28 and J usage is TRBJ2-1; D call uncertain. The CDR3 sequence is CASSLFRAEQFF. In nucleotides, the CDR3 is TGTGCCAGCAGTTTATTTAGGGCTGAGCAGTTCTTC.